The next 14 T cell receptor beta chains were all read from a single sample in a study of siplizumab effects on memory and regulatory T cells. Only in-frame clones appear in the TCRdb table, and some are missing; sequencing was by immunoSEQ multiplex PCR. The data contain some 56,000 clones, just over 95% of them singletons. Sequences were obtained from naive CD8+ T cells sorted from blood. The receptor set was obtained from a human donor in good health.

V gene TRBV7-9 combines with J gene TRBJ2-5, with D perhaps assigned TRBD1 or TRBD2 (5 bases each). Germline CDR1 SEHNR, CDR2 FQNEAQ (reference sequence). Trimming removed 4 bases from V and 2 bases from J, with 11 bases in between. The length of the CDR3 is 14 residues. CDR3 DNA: TGTGCCAGCAGCTGGGGCAGCGGACAAGAGACCCAGTACTTC. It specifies CASSWGSGQETQYF.

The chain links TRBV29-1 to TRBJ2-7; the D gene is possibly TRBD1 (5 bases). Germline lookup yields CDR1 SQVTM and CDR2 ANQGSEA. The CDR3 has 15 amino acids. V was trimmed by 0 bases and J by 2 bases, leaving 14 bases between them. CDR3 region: CSVEEPPRAPYEQYF. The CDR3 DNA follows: TGCAGCGTTGAAGAGCCCCCCAGGGCCCCCTACGAGCAGTACTTC.

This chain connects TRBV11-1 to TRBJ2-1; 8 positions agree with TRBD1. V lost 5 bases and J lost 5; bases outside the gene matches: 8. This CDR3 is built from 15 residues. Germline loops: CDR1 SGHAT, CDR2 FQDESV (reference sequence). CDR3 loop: CASSKGQVVHNEQFF. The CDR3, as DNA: TGTGCCAGCAGCAAGGGACAGGTCGTCCACAATGAGCAGTTCTTC. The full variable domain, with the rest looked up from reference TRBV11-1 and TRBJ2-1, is EAEVAQSPRYKITEKSQAVAFWCDPISGHATLYWYRQILGQGPELLVQFQDESVVDDSQLPKDRFSAERLKGVDSTLKIQPAELGDSAMYLCASSKGQVVHNEQFFGPGTRLTVL.

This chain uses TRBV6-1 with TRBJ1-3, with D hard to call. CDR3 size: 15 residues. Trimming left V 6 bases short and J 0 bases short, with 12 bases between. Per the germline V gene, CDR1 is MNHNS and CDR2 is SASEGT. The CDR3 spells CASRLDPGSGNTIYF. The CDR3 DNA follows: TGTGCCAGCAGACTGGACCCCGGCTCTGGAAACACCATATATTTT.

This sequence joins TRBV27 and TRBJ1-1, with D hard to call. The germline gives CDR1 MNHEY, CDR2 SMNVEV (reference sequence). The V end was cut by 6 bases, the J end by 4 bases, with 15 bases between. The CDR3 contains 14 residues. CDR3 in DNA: TGTGCCAGCAGACCCTCCCCAGGTAGCACTGAAGCTTTCTTT. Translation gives CASRPSPGSTEAFF.

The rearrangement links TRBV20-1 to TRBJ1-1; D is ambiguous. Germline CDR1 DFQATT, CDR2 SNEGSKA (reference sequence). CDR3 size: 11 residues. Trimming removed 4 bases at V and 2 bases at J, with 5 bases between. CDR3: CSATVNTEAFF. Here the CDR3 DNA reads TGCAGTGCTACCGTAAACACTGAAGCTTTCTTT.

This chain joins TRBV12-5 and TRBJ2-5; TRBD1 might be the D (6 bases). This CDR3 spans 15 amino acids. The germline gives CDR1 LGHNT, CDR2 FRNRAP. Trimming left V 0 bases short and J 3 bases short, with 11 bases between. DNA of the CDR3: TGTGCTAGTGGTTTGGTGCAGGGGTCCAAAGAGACCCAGTACTTC. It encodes CASGLVQGSKETQYF.

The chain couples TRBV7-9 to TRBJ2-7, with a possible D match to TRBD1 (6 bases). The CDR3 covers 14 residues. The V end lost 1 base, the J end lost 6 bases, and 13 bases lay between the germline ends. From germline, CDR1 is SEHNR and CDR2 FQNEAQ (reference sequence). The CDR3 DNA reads TGTGCCAGCAGCTTAGTGCTGGGGGCGGGCGAGCAGTACTTC. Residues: CASSLVLGAGEQYF.

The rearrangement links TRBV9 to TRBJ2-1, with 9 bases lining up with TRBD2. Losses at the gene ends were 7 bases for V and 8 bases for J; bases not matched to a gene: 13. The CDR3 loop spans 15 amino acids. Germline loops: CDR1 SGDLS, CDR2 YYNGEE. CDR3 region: CASGTRREGRHEQFF. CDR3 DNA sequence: TGTGCCAGCGGGACACGGCGGGAGGGCCGGCATGAGCAGTTCTTC.

Here the CDR3 reads CASRGQSNQPQHF. Here the CDR3 DNA reads TGTGCCAGCAGGGGACAGAGCAATCAGCCCCAGCATTTT. The J gene is TRBJ1-5, the V gene TRBV27; 7 bases map to TRBD1. The CDR3 is made up of 13 amino acids. The V gene's germline CDR1 is MNHEY and CDR2 SMNVEV (reference sequence). V lost 6 bases to trimming and J lost 1 base; unmatched junction nucleotides: 0.

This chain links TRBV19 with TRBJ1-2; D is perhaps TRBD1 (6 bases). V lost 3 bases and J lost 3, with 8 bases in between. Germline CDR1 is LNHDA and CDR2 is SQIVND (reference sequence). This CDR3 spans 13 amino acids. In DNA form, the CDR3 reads TGTGCCAGTAGTATCTCAGGGGACTATGGCTACACCTTC. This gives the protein CASSISGDYGYTF.

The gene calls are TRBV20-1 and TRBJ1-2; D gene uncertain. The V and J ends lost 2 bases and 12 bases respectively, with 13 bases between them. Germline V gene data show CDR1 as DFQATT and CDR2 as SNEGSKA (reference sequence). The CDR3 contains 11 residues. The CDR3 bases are TGCAGTGCTAGAATTAGCCTTCTTAACACCTTC. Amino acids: CSARISLLNTF.

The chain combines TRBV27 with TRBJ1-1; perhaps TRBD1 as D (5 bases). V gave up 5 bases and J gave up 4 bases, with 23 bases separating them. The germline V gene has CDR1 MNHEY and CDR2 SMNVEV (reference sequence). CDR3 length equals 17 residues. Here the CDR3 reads CASSPPVGGVVRTEAFF. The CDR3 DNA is TGTGCCAGCAGTCCCCCGGTTGGGGGGGTGGTTCGCACTGAAGCTTTCTTT.

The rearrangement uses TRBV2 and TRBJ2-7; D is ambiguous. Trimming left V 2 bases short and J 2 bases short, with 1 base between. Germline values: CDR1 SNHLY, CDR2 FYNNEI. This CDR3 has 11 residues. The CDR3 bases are TGTGCCAGCAGTGAAACCTACGAGCAGTACTTC. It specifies CASSETYEQYF.